These 26 T cell receptor beta chains were all obtained from the same sample, sequenced in a study of pediatric ulcerative colitis. The rectum was sampled with one to two pinch biopsies at colonoscopy. Clones were sequenced by immunoSEQ multiplex PCR, and TCRdb holds only the in-frame ones, with some missing. The sample includes about 20,000 clones, 70% to 85% of them seen just once. Material: gut tissue. All receptors come from a boy aged 5-17 years with moderate ulcerative colitis.

The chain employs TRBV6-5 and TRBJ2-5; 10 bases line up with TRBD1. This CDR3 spans 13 amino acids. Germline-derived CDR1 and CDR2 are MNHEY and SVGAGI. After removal of 6 bases from V and 4 bases from J, the junction contained 2 bases not matched to a gene. CDR3 nucleotides: TGTGCCAGCAGACGGGACAGGGGAGAGACCCAGTACTTC. This sequence encodes CASRRDRGETQYF.

The chain has TRBV10-2 and TRBJ1-5, with 11 bases matching TRBD1. CDR3 length equals 15 residues. Per the germline V gene, CDR1 is WSHSY and CDR2 is SAAADI. The ends lost 3 bases at V and 6 bases at J; junction bases unmatched: 4. The CDR3 DNA follows: TGCGCCAGCAGTGACCCCGGGACAGGGGGTCAGCCCCAGCATTTT. Translation: CASSDPGTGGQPQHF.

Regarding this clone: Other DNA sequences within the sample encode an identical CDR3. The chain carries TRBV5-4 and TRBJ2-1; D is undetermined. Germline V CDR1 and CDR2: SGHNT, YYREEE (reference sequence). V was pared by 5 bases and J by 0 bases, with 6 bases between. The CDR3 is made up of 13 amino acids. The CDR3 nucleotides read TGTGCCAGCAGGAGCGACTCCTACAATGAGCAGTTCTTC. Translating it yields CASRSDSYNEQFF.

This clone was counted once. V and J are TRBV27 and TRBJ2-2; D might be TRBD2 (6 bases). Trimming shortened V by 3 bases and J by 3 bases, and 14 bases separated the two germline ends. The germline V gene encodes CDR1 MNHEY and CDR2 SMNVEV (reference sequence). There are 16 residues in the CDR3. CDR3 amino acids: CASSFDRRADTGELFF. CDR3 sequence (DNA): TGTGCCAGCAGTTTTGATCGGAGGGCAGACACCGGGGAGCTGTTTTTT.

The chain combines TRBV5-5 with TRBJ2-5; 10 nucleotides align to TRBD1. The junction had 4 bases not matched to a gene; V was cut back by 6 bases and J by 5 bases. The CDR3 has 13 amino acids. Germline V gene lookup returns CDR1 SGHKS and CDR2 YYEKEE (reference sequence). The CDR3 nucleotides are TGTGCCAGCATTGGGGGACAGGGGGAGACCCAGTACTTC. Its protein product is CASIGGQGETQYF.

This clone showed up just a few times. This chain uses TRBV19 with TRBJ1-3; no clear D gene. Germline lookup yields CDR1 LNHDA and CDR2 SQIVND (reference sequence). V lost 5 bases to trimming and J lost 4 bases, with 15 bases between them. The CDR3 loop spans 15 amino acids. DNA of the CDR3: TGTGCCAGTAGTGTGGTGATAGGGCCCGGAAACACCATATATTTT. Amino acids: CASSVVIGPGNTIYF.

The rearrangement uses TRBV7-9 and TRBJ2-6; D remains ambiguous. The CDR3 covers 14 residues. V dropped 1 base and J dropped 4 bases, with 5 bases sitting between them. Germline V gene sequence: CDR1 SEHNR, CDR2 FQNEAQ (reference sequence). The CDR3 is CASSLVAGANVLTF. For the CDR3, the DNA is TGTGCCAGCAGCTTAGTAGCAGGGGCCAACGTCCTGACTTTC.

The chain combines TRBV4-2 with TRBJ2-3; 14 positions agree with TRBD2. The V and J ends lost 3 bases and 1 base, in that order; junction bases with no gene match: 6. This CDR3 has 18 residues. Germline CDR1 and CDR2: LGHNA and YNFKEQ. CDR3 residues: CASSQVGTSGGGTDTQYF. The CDR3 bases are TGTGCCAGCAGCCAGGTCGGGACTAGCGGGGGTGGCACAGATACGCAGTATTTT.

Notes on this clone: Germline and junction disagree at one end, which may indicate a read error. CDR3 residues: CAWSVVQAVDF. The CDR3 nucleotides are TGTGCCTGGAGTGTAGTTCAGGCCGTGGATTTC. The chain recombines TRBV30 with TRBJ1-2; D not resolved. The length of the CDR3 is 11 residues. Germline CDR1 is GTSNPN and CDR2 is SVGIG (reference sequence).

The rearrangement uses TRBV7-8 and TRBJ2-5; tentatively, D is TRBD1 (6 bases). This CDR3 comprises 13 residues. Germline assignment: CDR1 SGHVS and CDR2 FQNEAQ. With 3 bases removed from V and 5 bases from J, the gap between germline ends came to 10 bases. CDR3 DNA sequence: TGTGCCAGCAGCTTCTCAGGGGATGAGACCCAGTACTTC. This sequence encodes CASSFSGDETQYF.

This rearrangement joins TRBV10-2 to TRBJ2-2; 7 nucleotides align to TRBD1. V shed 5 bases and J 2 bases; nucleotides not matched to a gene: 5. Germline CDR1 WSHSY, CDR2 SAAADI. The CDR3 loop spans 15 amino acids. The CDR3 nucleotides are TGCGCCAGCAGTAGGGGACAGACCAACACCGGGGAGCTGTTTTTT. Amino acids: CASSRGQTNTGELFF.

The chain carries TRBV29-1 and TRBJ2-3; 8 positions agree with TRBD2. Germline CDR1 reads SQVTM; CDR2 reads ANQGSEA. J lost 0 bases, V lost 1 base, and 6 bases had no gene match. The CDR3 sequence is 16 residues long. In DNA form, the CDR3 reads TGCAGCGTTGAAGGCGCCACTAGCGGAAGCACAGATACGCAGTATTTT. Encoded protein: CSVEGATSGSTDTQYF.

This clone was counted only a few times. This sequence joins TRBV19 and TRBJ1-1; D perhaps matches TRBD1 (5 bases). This CDR3 is built from 17 residues. The V and J ends lost 2 bases and 1 base respectively, with 17 bases between them. The germline gives CDR1 LNHDA, CDR2 SQIVND (reference sequence). As DNA, the CDR3 is TGTGCCAGTAGTATATTTGGTGGTCGGGGACCGAACACTGAAGCTTTCTTT. Amino acids: CASSIFGGRGPNTEAFF.

This rearrangement joins TRBV19 to TRBJ1-6; TRBD1 matches at 9 bases. Germline V gene data show CDR1 as LNHDA and CDR2 as SQIVND (reference sequence). The CDR3 is made up of 15 amino acids. J gave up 7 bases and V 4 bases, and 5 bases lay outside the gene matches. CDR3 nucleotides: TGTGCCAGTAGTACGATGACAGGGGGGAATTCACCCCTCCACTTT. Amino acids: CASSTMTGGNSPLHF.

The rearrangement links TRBV7-7 to TRBJ2-2; the D is unclear. Trimming pared 8 bases from V and 6 bases from J, leaving 16 bases between. The CDR3 length is 14 residues. Germline loops: CDR1 SSHAT, CDR2 FNYEAQ (reference sequence). As DNA, the CDR3 is TGTGCCAGCGGGTACCGGATCGACCCCGGGGAGCTGTTTTTT. As protein: CASGYRIDPGELFF.

J is TRBJ1-2 and V is TRBV18; D not resolved. This CDR3 comprises 14 residues. The germline V and J ends were trimmed by 2 bases and 8 bases, with 15 bases remaining between them. Looked up from germline, CDR1 is KGHSH and CDR2 is LQKENI. Here the CDR3 reads CASSPGGSAEGYTF. For the CDR3, the DNA is TGTGCCAGCTCACCAGGAGGGTCAGCTGAAGGCTACACCTTC.

This CDR3 reads CASSPGASLNQPQHF. CDR3 nucleotide sequence: TGTGCCAGCAGCCCAGGGGCCAGCCTAAATCAGCCCCAGCATTTT. V gene TRBV5-5 combines with J gene TRBJ1-5; a weak D match, TRBD1 (6 bases). CDR3 size: 15 residues. Germline V gives CDR1 SGHKS, CDR2 YYEKEE (reference sequence). V lost 4 bases and J 4 bases, leaving 15 bases between the germline ends.

The chain has TRBV5-1 and TRBJ2-3; 7 nucleotides line up with TRBD1. The CDR3 extends over 15 amino acids. Germline CDR1 is SGHRS and CDR2 is YFSETQ. The V and J ends lost 5 bases and 3 bases, in that order; junction bases with no gene match: 9. The CDR3 bases are TGCGCCAGCAGTCCGACAGGGCTCCGAACAGATACGCAGTATTTT. Amino acids: CASSPTGLRTDTQYF. Filled out from reference TRBV5-1 and TRBJ2-3, the complete variable domain reads KAGVTQTPRYLIKTRGQQVTLSCSPISGHRSVSWYQQTPGQGLQFLFEYFSETQRNKGNFPGRFSGRQFSNSRSEMNVSTLELGDSALYLCASSPTGLRTDTQYFGPGTRLTVL.

The V and J genes are TRBV6-4 and TRBJ2-3; D may be TRBD1 (5 bases). Trimming pared 5 bases from V and 0 bases from J, leaving 12 bases between. The CDR3 loop spans 15 amino acids. Germline loops: CDR1 MRHNA, CDR2 SNTAGT. In nucleotides, the CDR3 is TGTGCCAGCAGTCAGGGTGCTGGGAGCACAGATACGCAGTATTTT. This translates into CASSQGAGSTDTQYF.

As for this clone: Other DNA sequences from this sample encode an identical CDR3 as well. The J gene is TRBJ1-1, the V gene TRBV7-3; the D is unclear. V lost 2 bases, J lost 8 bases, and 12 bases lay in between. Germline V gene data show CDR1 as SGHTA and CDR2 as FQGTGA. This CDR3 is built from 13 residues. This CDR3 is CASSLDSRTEAFF. The CDR3 DNA reads TGTGCCAGCAGCTTAGACTCGCGCACCGAAGCTTTCTTT.

The chain employs TRBV4-3 and TRBJ1-2; D might be TRBD1 (6 bases). The germline V and J ends were trimmed by 0 bases and 3 bases, with 20 bases remaining between them. This CDR3 contains 18 residues. Germline V gives CDR1 LGHNA, CDR2 YSLEER. This CDR3 is CASSQDGFEGGPDYGYTF. Written as DNA, the CDR3 is TGCGCCAGCAGCCAAGATGGGTTTGAAGGGGGGCCGGACTATGGCTACACCTTC.

The rearrangement links TRBV14 to TRBJ2-7; D is possibly TRBD2 (6 bases). Trimming left V 6 bases short and J 6 bases short, with 15 bases between. The CDR3 sequence is 13 residues long. Germline-derived CDR1 and CDR2 are SGHDN and FVKESK. CDR3 DNA: TGTGCCAGCAGTCCCTCTCGGGGAGGCGAGCAGTACTTC. It codes for CASSPSRGGEQYF.

By proportion, this clone is medium-sized. The chain has TRBV9 and TRBJ2-4; TRBD1 is a possible D gene (5 bases). Germline assignment: CDR1 SGDLS and CDR2 YYNGEE. The CDR3 extends over 14 amino acids. The germline V and J ends were trimmed by 4 bases and 3 bases, with 11 bases remaining between them. CDR3 region: CASSPLTDKNIQYF. The CDR3 DNA sequence: TGTGCCAGCAGCCCGCTGACAGACAAAAACATTCAGTACTTC.

V and J are TRBV30 and TRBJ1-2; 7 nucleotides line up with TRBD1. Germline values: CDR1 GTSNPN, CDR2 SVGIG (reference sequence). This CDR3 comprises 13 residues. After removal of 4 bases from V and 2 bases from J, the junction contained 4 bases not matched to a gene. The CDR3 region is CAWKIQGNYGYTF. The CDR3 region has the DNA TGTGCCTGGAAAATACAGGGGAACTATGGCTACACCTTC.

The chain joins TRBV6-5 to TRBJ1-5; 7 bases are a match to TRBD1. This CDR3 spans 14 amino acids. CDR1 is MNHEY and CDR2 is SVGAGI in the germline V gene. J gave up 5 bases and V 4 bases, and 5 bases lay outside the gene matches. The CDR3 DNA follows: TGTGCCAGCAGTTCCCGACAGGGCTATCAGCCCCAGCATTTT. This codes for CASSSRQGYQPQHF.

V and J are TRBV5-4 and TRBJ2-7, with 10 bases identical to TRBD1. Unmatched junction bases numbered 7, after V lost 1 base and J lost 6 bases. Germline V gene sequence: CDR1 SGHNT, CDR2 YYREEE (reference sequence). This CDR3 spans 15 amino acids. CDR3 sequence (DNA): TGTGCCAGCAGCTTGTCCGGGACAGGGGCTCGCGAGCAGTACTTC. Residues: CASSLSGTGAREQYF.